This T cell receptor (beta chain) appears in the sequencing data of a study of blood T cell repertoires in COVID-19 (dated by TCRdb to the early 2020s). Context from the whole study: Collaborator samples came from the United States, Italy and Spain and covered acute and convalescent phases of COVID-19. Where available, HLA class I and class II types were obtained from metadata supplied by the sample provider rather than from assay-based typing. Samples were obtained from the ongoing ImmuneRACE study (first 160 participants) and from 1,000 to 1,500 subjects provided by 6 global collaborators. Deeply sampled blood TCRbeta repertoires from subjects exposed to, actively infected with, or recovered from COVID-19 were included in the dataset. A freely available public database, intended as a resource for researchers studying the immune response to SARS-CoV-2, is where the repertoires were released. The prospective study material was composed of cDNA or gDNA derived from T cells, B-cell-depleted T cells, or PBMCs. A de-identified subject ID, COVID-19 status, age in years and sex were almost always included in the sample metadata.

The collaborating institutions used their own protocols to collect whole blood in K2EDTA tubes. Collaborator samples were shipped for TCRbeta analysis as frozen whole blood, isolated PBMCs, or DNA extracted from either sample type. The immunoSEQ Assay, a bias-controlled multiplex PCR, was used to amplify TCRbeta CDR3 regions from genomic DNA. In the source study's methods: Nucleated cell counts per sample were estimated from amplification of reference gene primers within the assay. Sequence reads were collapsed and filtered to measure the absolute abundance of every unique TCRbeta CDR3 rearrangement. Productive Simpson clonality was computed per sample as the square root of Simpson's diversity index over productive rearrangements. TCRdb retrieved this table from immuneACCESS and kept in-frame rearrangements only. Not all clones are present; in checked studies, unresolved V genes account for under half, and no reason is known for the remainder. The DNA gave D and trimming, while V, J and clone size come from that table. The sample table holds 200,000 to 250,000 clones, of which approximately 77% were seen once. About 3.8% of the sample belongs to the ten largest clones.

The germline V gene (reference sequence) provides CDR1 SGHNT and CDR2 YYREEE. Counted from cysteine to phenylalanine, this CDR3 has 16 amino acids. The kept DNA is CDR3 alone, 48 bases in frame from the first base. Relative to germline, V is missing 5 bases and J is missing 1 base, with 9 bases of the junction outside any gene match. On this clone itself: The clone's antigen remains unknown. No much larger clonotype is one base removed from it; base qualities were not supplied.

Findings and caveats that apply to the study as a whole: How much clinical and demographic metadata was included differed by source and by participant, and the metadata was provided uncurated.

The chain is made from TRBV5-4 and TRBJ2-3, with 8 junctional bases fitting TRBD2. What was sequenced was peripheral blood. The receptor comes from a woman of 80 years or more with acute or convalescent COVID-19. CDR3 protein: CASRYGGAGRTDTQYF. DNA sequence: TGTGCCAGCAGGTACGGGGGGGCCGGGCGCACAGATACGCAGTATTTT.